These 27 T cell receptor beta chains share one sample of origin, sequenced in a study of persistence of HIV-infected CD4 T cells. This was the immunoSEQ version 4 assay in survey mode. TCRdb keeps only in-frame clones here, not all; method: immunoSEQ multiplex PCR. This sample has 30,000 to 35,000 clones, with roughly four fifths found just once. No antigens are known for them. The stimulus was lysate of CMV-infected fibroblasts, 10 ug/mL. Memory cells lacking CD40L and CD69 with high CD45RO were sorted. Sequenced here: CD4+ T cells sorted from PBMCs after approximately 19-hour stimulation, sampled from a patient who received antiretroviral therapy. The receptors stem from an adult man with HIV who was CMV-seropositive.

V is TRBV6-1 and J is TRBJ2-2, with TRBD2 matching 9 bases. In germline, CDR1 is MNHNS, CDR2 SASEGT. Germline trimming cut 3 bases from V and 1 base from J; bases unmatched to any gene: 3. The CDR3 extends over 16 amino acids. For the CDR3, the DNA is TGTGCCAGCAGTGACCTAGCGGGGAGGAACACCGGGGAGCTGTTTTTT. It yields the protein CASSDLAGRNTGELFF.

The V call is TRBV5-1, the J call TRBJ2-1, with D unclear. V was clipped by 2 bases and J by 8 bases, with 8 bases between them. Germline V CDR1 and CDR2: SGHRS, YFSETQ. This CDR3 is 12 amino acids long. The CDR3 loop is CASSFWGDEQFF. Written as DNA, the CDR3 is TGCGCCAGCAGCTTTTGGGGTGATGAGCAGTTCTTC.

The gene calls are TRBV18 and TRBJ1-3, with 11 bases lining up with TRBD1. V was clipped by 2 bases and J by 8 bases; unmatched bases: 5. The CDR3 runs 15 residues. CDR1 is KGHSH, CDR2 LQKENI, per germline. The CDR3 bases are TGTGCCAGCTCACCAGTCGGACAGGGGGCATACACCATATATTTT. Its protein is CASSPVGQGAYTIYF.

V is TRBV29-1 and J is TRBJ1-1, with unresolved D. V was clipped by 5 bases and J by 5 bases, with 15 bases between them. There are 13 residues in the CDR3. Germline assignment: CDR1 SQVTM and CDR2 ANQGSEA. This chain's CDR3 is CSVRVQFDTEAFF. The CDR3 nucleotides read TGCAGCGTTAGGGTCCAATTCGATACTGAAGCTTTCTTT.

J is TRBJ2-6 and V is TRBV7-2; 10 bases are shared with TRBD1. Germline trimming cut 4 bases from V and 1 base from J; bases unmatched to any gene: 1. The CDR3 is made up of 16 amino acids. The germline CDR1 and CDR2 sequences are SGHTA and FQGNSA. CDR3 amino acids: CASSWTGGSGANVLTF. CDR3 nucleotides: TGTGCCAGCAGCTGGACAGGGGGGTCTGGGGCCAACGTCCTGACTTTC.

The chain couples TRBV7-2 to TRBJ1-5, with D unresolved. V gave up 5 bases and J gave up 4 bases, with 12 bases separating them. This CDR3 is 14 amino acids long. CDR1 SGHTA and CDR2 FQGNSA come from the germline V gene. This CDR3 reads CASSPGSGNQPQHF. DNA of the CDR3: TGTGCCAGCAGCCCGGGGTCCGGGAATCAGCCCCAGCATTTT.

This clone was picked up a small number of times. The V gene is TRBV4-2, the J gene TRBJ1-4; maybe TRBD1 (5 bases). The germline V gene encodes CDR1 LGHNA and CDR2 YNFKEQ. There are 16 residues in the CDR3. V lost 6 bases and J 1 base, leaving 15 bases between the germline ends. CDR3 amino acids: CASSPDPGVTNEKLFF. As DNA, the CDR3 is TGTGCCAGCAGTCCAGACCCGGGGGTAACTAATGAAAAACTGTTTTTT.

This chain uses TRBV19 with TRBJ2-2; possible D gene TRBD1, 6 bases. The germline V gene encodes CDR1 LNHDA and CDR2 SQIVND (reference sequence). The CDR3 runs 14 residues. V was clipped by 6 bases and J by 5 bases, with 13 bases between them. CDR3 amino acids: CASRPPGQTGELFF. The CDR3 nucleotides are TGTGCCAGTAGGCCTCCGGGACAAACCGGGGAGCTGTTTTTT.

This clone came up a few times. The chain carries TRBV2 and TRBJ1-2, with TRBD1 as a possible D gene (5 bases). This CDR3 has 15 residues. The germline V gene has CDR1 SNHLY and CDR2 FYNNEI. Trimming took 0 bases from V and 7 from J, leaving 15 bases between them. CDR3 in amino acids: CASSEALGGLGGYTF. In DNA form, the CDR3 reads TGTGCCAGCAGTGAAGCGCTCGGGGGGTTAGGTGGCTACACCTTC.

The chain couples TRBV7-2 to TRBJ1-1; no firm D call. This CDR3 contains 14 residues. Germline CDR1 is SGHTA and CDR2 is FQGNSA. V lost 0 bases, J lost 2 bases, and 7 bases lay in between. The CDR3 region has the DNA TGTGCCAGCAGCTTAGCGAACCTAAACACTGAAGCTTTCTTT. Its translation: CASSLANLNTEAFF.

This clone was seen a single time. The chain combines TRBV7-9 with TRBJ1-2, with 7 bases matching TRBD1. CDR1 SEHNR and CDR2 FQNEAQ come from the germline V gene (reference sequence). The length of the CDR3 is 16 residues. The V segment lost 2 bases and the J segment 5 bases; nucleotides outside the gene matches: 11. CDR3 bases: TGTGCCAGCAGCTTAAGATCCTCAGGGGGGAGTTATGGCTACACCTTC. This codes for CASSLRSSGGSYGYTF. The variable domain in full, completed from reference TRBV7-9 and TRBJ1-2, reads DTGVSQNPRHKITKRGQNVTFRCDPISEHNRLYWYRQTLGQGPEFLTYFQNEAQLEKSRLLSDRFSAERPKGSFSTLEIQRTEQGDSAMYLCASSLRSSGGSYGYTFGSGTRLTVV.

This chain uses TRBV7-2 with TRBJ2-6, with D hard to call. Per germline, CDR1 SGHTA and CDR2 FQGNSA. The length of the CDR3 is 16 residues. V lost 5 bases to trimming and J lost 1 base, with 12 bases between them. The CDR3 DNA reads TGTGCCAGCAGCGCCGGAATTAGATCTGGGGCCAACGTCCTGACTTTC. Its protein is CASSAGIRSGANVLTF.

CDR3 coding DNA: TGTGCCAGCAGCCCCGCTCCAGATACGCAGTATTTT. As protein: CASSPAPDTQYF. This chain uses TRBV6-5 with TRBJ2-3; D is undetermined. The V gene's germline CDR1 is MNHEY and CDR2 SVGAGI. The CDR3 spans 12 residues. The germline V and J ends were trimmed by 6 bases and 4 bases, with 8 bases remaining between them.

The chain combines TRBV5-4 with TRBJ1-1; 8 nucleotides line up with TRBD1. This CDR3 contains 16 residues. Germline V gene lookup returns CDR1 SGHNT and CDR2 YYREEE (reference sequence). V dropped 4 bases and J dropped 0; count of bases not matched to a gene: 8. CDR3 in amino acids: CASSSGTGAMNTEAFF. Here the CDR3 DNA reads TGTGCCAGCAGCAGCGGGACAGGAGCCATGAACACTGAAGCTTTCTTT.

The V call is TRBV7-2, the J call TRBJ2-3; D might be TRBD2 (5 bases). The CDR3 consists of 15 residues. The V gene lost 0 bases and the J gene lost 4 bases, with 11 bases spanning the gap. Germline lookup yields CDR1 SGHTA and CDR2 FQGNSA. The CDR3 sequence is CASSLAFRGADTQYF. The CDR3 DNA follows: TGTGCCAGCAGCTTAGCGTTCCGGGGAGCAGATACGCAGTATTTT.

The chain recombines TRBV12-5 with TRBJ2-5, with 8 bases lining up with TRBD2. Unmatched junction bases numbered 6, after V lost 5 bases and J lost 1 base. From germline, CDR1 is LGHNT and CDR2 FRNRAP. The CDR3 runs 15 residues. The CDR3 DNA sequence: TGTGCTAGTGGTGGGGCGGGGGGACCCCAAGAGACCCAGTACTTC. It codes for CASGGAGGPQETQYF.

The V call is TRBV9, the J call TRBJ2-3; possibly TRBD2 for D (6 bases). The CDR3 consists of 15 residues. Germline V lookup: CDR1 SGDLS, CDR2 YYNGEE. Trimming left V 4 bases short and J 2 bases short, with 14 bases between. CDR3 loop: CASSPRDFYTDTQYF. The CDR3 nucleotides are TGTGCCAGCAGCCCCCGGGACTTTTACACAGATACGCAGTATTTT.

The chain uses TRBV11-1 and TRBJ2-7; D gene ambiguous. Germline-derived CDR1 and CDR2 are SGHAT and FQDESV (reference sequence). The CDR3 is made up of 13 amino acids. The V end lost 3 bases, the J end lost 0 bases, and 6 bases lay between the germline ends. CDR3 protein: CASSLTRSYEQYF. DNA of the CDR3: TGTGCCAGCAGCTTGACTCGCTCCTACGAGCAGTACTTC.

The gene calls are TRBV7-9 and TRBJ1-2, with D perhaps matching TRBD1 (5 bases). CDR1 is SEHNR, CDR2 FQNEAQ, per germline (reference sequence). There are 15 residues in the CDR3. V dropped 5 bases and J dropped 5 bases, with 18 bases sitting between them. In DNA form, the CDR3 reads TGTGCCAGCAGCCAAGTGGGGGTAGGAGGGTATGGCTACACCTTC. Its translation is CASSQVGVGGYGYTF. The whole variable domain, remainder taken from reference TRBV7-9 and TRBJ1-2, is DTGVSQNPRHKITKRGQNVTFRCDPISEHNRLYWYRQTLGQGPEFLTYFQNEAQLEKSRLLSDRFSAERPKGSFSTLEIQRTEQGDSAMYLCASSQVGVGGYGYTFGSGTRLTVV.

This clone was observed a handful of times. The J gene is TRBJ1-6, the V gene TRBV5-1; a possible D gene is TRBD1 (5 bases). Germline CDR1 is SGHRS and CDR2 is YFSETQ. Deletions cut 4 bases from V and 7 bases from J, with 15 bases between. The CDR3 runs to 15 residues. The CDR3 nucleotides are TGCGCCAGCAGCCTAGGGGACGGATCCAATTCACCCCTCCACTTT. Translation: CASSLGDGSNSPLHF.

The chain recombines TRBV12-3 or TRBV12-4 with TRBJ2-7; perhaps TRBD2 as D (6 bases). This CDR3 has 12 amino acids. V dropped 8 bases and J dropped 4 bases, with 12 bases sitting between them. The CDR3 spells CASSAGQYEQYF. DNA of the CDR3: TGTGCCAGCTCAGCGGGCCAGTACGAGCAGTACTTC.

The chain carries TRBV19 and TRBJ1-1; D call uncertain. Germline V CDR1 and CDR2: LNHDA, SQIVND (reference sequence). Trimming took 3 bases from V and 5 from J, leaving 13 bases between them. This CDR3 region has 14 residues. CDR3 in DNA: TGTGCCAGTAGTATCGGTCAACGCGGGACTGAAGCTTTCTTT. Translating it yields CASSIGQRGTEAFF.

V gene TRBV4-1 combines with J gene TRBJ1-2, with TRBD1 matching over 8 bases. Germline values: CDR1 MGHRA, CDR2 YSYEKL. J gave up 4 bases and V 0 bases, and 7 bases lay outside the gene matches. This CDR3 has 16 amino acids. CDR3 protein: CASSQDPFGQGYGYTF. Written as DNA, the CDR3 is TGCGCCAGCAGCCAAGATCCCTTTGGACAGGGCTATGGCTACACCTTC.

The genes are TRBV9 and TRBJ2-3; 8 bases agree with TRBD2. Losses at the gene ends were 0 bases for V and 4 bases for J; bases not matched to a gene: 1. This CDR3 spans 14 amino acids. The germline CDR1 and CDR2 sequences are SGDLS and YYNGEE. This CDR3 is CASSVVGGADTQYF. CDR3 DNA: TGTGCCAGCAGCGTAGTCGGGGGGGCAGATACGCAGTATTTT.

A single count supports this clone. The chain carries TRBV10-1 and TRBJ2-4; the match to TRBD2 covers 8 bases. CDR3 length equals 15 residues. After removal of 0 bases from V and 6 bases from J, the junction contained 4 bases not matched to a gene. Looked up from germline, CDR1 is WNHNN and CDR2 is SYGVQD (reference sequence). Here the CDR3 reads CASSESITSGNIQYF. The CDR3 DNA reads as TGCGCCAGCAGTGAGTCGATAACTAGCGGAAACATTCAGTACTTC.

The rearrangement joins TRBV6-5 to TRBJ2-7; TRBD1 matches at 7 bases. V trimming: 0 bases; J trimming: 5 bases; junction bases outside the gene matches: 4. CDR3 length: 14 residues. The germline V gene has CDR1 MNHEY and CDR2 SVGAGI. For the CDR3, the DNA is TGTGCCAGCAGTTACTCGACAGGGTCTAACGAGCAGTACTTC. Translation: CASSYSTGSNEQYF.

J is TRBJ2-2 and V is TRBV9; D is possibly TRBD2 (5 bases). With 3 bases removed from V and 1 base from J, the gap between germline ends came to 10 bases. Germline V CDR1 and CDR2: SGDLS, YYNGEE. This CDR3 spans 15 amino acids. CDR3: CASSARRKNTGELFF. The DNA for the CDR3 is TGTGCCAGCAGCGCCCGGAGGAAGAACACCGGGGAGCTGTTTTTT.